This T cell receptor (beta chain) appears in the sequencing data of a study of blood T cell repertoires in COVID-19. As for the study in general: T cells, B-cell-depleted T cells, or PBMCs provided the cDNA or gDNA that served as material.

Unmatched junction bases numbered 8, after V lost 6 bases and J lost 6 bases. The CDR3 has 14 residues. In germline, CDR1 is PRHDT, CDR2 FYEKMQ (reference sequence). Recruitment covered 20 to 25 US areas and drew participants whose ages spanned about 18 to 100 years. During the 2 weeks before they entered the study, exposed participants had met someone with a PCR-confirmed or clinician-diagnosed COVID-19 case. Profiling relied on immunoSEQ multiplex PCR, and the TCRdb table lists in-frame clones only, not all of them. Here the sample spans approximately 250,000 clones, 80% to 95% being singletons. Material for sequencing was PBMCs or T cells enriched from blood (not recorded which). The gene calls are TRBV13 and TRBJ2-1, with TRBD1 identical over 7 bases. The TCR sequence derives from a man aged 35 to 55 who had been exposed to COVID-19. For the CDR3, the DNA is TGTGCCAGCAGTCCAAGGACAGGCCTCAATGAGCAGTTCTTC. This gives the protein CASSPRTGLNEQFF.